Sequencing of this TCR beta chain was carried out in a study of cytomegalovirus exposure and HLA in healthy donors. Study conclusions and caveats: Immune exposure was documented only through CMV serostatus. Some V segments could not be told apart, so they were left out, TRBV6-2 and TRBV6-3 among them.

About this clone itself: Its antigen is not known.

Primers for the PCR totalled 60 Vbeta and 13 Jbeta. Profiled with immunoSEQ multiplex PCR; TCRdb holds only in-frame clones, not every one. Among 200,000 or so clones listed, 70% to 90% were seen once. The CDR3 has 13 residues. CDR1 and CDR2 from the germline V gene are SGHDN and FVKESK. The V and J ends lost 5 bases and 8 bases respectively, with 10 bases between them. The origin of this receptor is a woman between 18 and 30 years old in good health and CMV-seropositive. Sequenced sample: PBMCs. This chain links TRBV14 with TRBJ1-6, with D perhaps TRBD1 (5 bases). CDR3 nucleotides: TGTGCCAGCAGCTTCGACAGTTATTCACCCCTCCACTTT. This gives the protein CASSFDSYSPLHF.